One sample yielded the 6 T cell receptor beta chains listed below, sequenced in a study of blood T cell repertoires in COVID-19. The repertoire was sequenced with immunoSEQ multiplex PCR; TCRdb's copy has only in-frame clones and lacks some. Of about 350,000 clones listed, almost 90% are singletons. Sequencing input: peripheral blood. The receptors stem from a woman in her 70s with COVID-19, enrolled during active disease.

J is TRBJ1-2 and V is TRBV4-1, with TRBD1 identical over 8 bases. This CDR3 comprises 14 residues. Germline CDR1 MGHRA, CDR2 YSYEKL. The V gene end was trimmed by 0 bases and the J gene end by 6 bases; junction bases not matched to a gene: 3. The CDR3: CASSQDLTGDGYTF. CDR3 bases: TGCGCCAGCAGCCAAGATCTGACAGGGGATGGCTACACCTTC.

This chain links TRBV18 with TRBJ1-5; the D is unclear. Germline V gives CDR1 KGHSH, CDR2 LQKENI. V lost 1 base, J lost 11 bases, and 12 bases lay in between. This CDR3 contains 13 residues. CDR3 coding DNA: TGTGCCAGCTCACCACTCGTAGGCGGATCCCAGCATTTT. Protein sequence: CASSPLVGGSQHF.

J is TRBJ2-3 and V is TRBV11-2, with 12 bases identical to TRBD2. The CDR3 is made up of 16 amino acids. V lost 1 base and J lost 1; bases outside the gene matches: 0. Germline CDR1 and CDR2: SGHAT and FQNNGV. This CDR3 is CASSLGTSGGTDTQYF. In DNA, the CDR3 is TGTGCCAGCAGCTTAGGGACTAGCGGGGGCACAGATACGCAGTATTTT.

The chain joins TRBV30 to TRBJ2-5; TRBD2 agrees at 7 bases. The CDR3 sequence is 15 residues long. Germline assignment: CDR1 GTSNPN and CDR2 SVGIG (reference sequence). Trimming cost V 3 bases and J 5 bases; bases outside gene matches: 12. CDR3 DNA: TGTGCCTGGAGGACTGGGCTAGCGGAAAGGGAGACCCAGTACTTC. Its translation is CAWRTGLAERETQYF.

The genes are TRBV2 and TRBJ1-1; weak D call: TRBD1 (5 bases). This CDR3 is 14 amino acids long. V shed 7 bases and J shed 0 bases, with 12 bases lying between them. The germline V gene encodes CDR1 SNHLY and CDR2 FYNNEI. For the CDR3, the DNA is TGTGCCAGCAAGCTGCCGGGGGTGAACACTGAAGCTTTCTTT. The encoded protein is CASKLPGVNTEAFF.

The chain uses TRBV29-1 and TRBJ1-5; TRBD1 is a possible D gene (6 bases). Looked up from germline, CDR1 is SQVTM and CDR2 is ANQGSEA. This CDR3 region has 14 residues. The V end lost 4 bases, the J end lost 0 bases, and 10 bases lay between the germline ends. CDR3 region: CSVAGQNSNQPQHF. As DNA, the CDR3 is TGCAGCGTTGCAGGACAGAATAGCAATCAGCCCCAGCATTTT.